These 3 T cell receptor beta chains were sequenced from one sample in a study of T cell responses to AZD1222 COVID-19 vaccine. The data were produced by immunoSEQ multiplex PCR, yet TCRdb's version contains in-frame clones alone and is incomplete. The table records about 94,000 clones, about 85% of them present only once. The sample here was peripheral blood, taken 28 days after the second AZD1222 dose. The source is an adult who received the AZD1222 COVID-19 vaccine.

V is TRBV11-3 and J is TRBJ2-1; 9 bases are a match to TRBD2. With 3 bases clipped from V and 0 bases from J, the junction kept 0 bases outside the gene matches. Looked up from germline, CDR1 is SGHNT and CDR2 is YENEEA. The CDR3 runs 15 residues. The CDR3 DNA reads as TGTGCCAGCAGCTTTAGCGGGGGCTCCTACAATGAGCAGTTCTTC. Its translation is CASSFSGGSYNEQFF.

The chain is built from TRBV7-2 and TRBJ1-2; 9 positions agree with TRBD1. With V trimmed by 5 bases and J by 4 bases, 8 bases remained unmatched. Looked up from germline, CDR1 is SGHTA and CDR2 is FQGNSA. The CDR3 has 15 amino acids. The CDR3 loop is CASSQGQGHLYGYTF. The CDR3 DNA reads TGTGCCAGCAGCCAGGGACAGGGCCACCTCTATGGCTACACCTTC.

This clone has only a few counts. J is TRBJ2-1 and V is TRBV7-8, with TRBD1 identical over 9 bases. The trim removed 0 bases at V and 6 bases at J, leaving 3 bases unmatched. The V gene's germline CDR1 is SGHVS and CDR2 FQNEAQ. This CDR3 has 15 amino acids. CDR3 in amino acids: CASSLAPTGGNEQFF. The DNA of the CDR3 is TGTGCCAGCAGCTTAGCCCCGACAGGGGGCAATGAGCAGTTCTTC.